This entry is about one T cell receptor (beta chain). Its antigen is as yet unknown. This entry belongs to a study of blood T cells in healthy people across ages. J gave up 4 bases and V 5 bases, and 8 bases lay outside the gene matches. The CDR3 contains 15 residues. The germline V gene encodes CDR1 SEHNR and CDR2 FQNEAQ (reference sequence). The sample, about 10 milliliters of peripheral blood, was drawn from each donor. Study results and limitations: Naive T cell percentage and TCR beta diversity correlated strongly.

Next came a second PCR, run for about 7 to 12 cycles, which used a sample-barcoded 5' primer along with a J-beta primer mix. A template-switch adaptor with 12 random nucleotides tagged each cDNA molecule. Each of the samples gave a minimum of 2.5 million paired-end reads that contained CDR3. TCRdb re-analysed the 5' RACE reads in MiXCR, keeping a single row per CDR3 protein. The sample shows about 940,000 distinct CDR3 sequences, about 44% of them seen only once. The gene calls are TRBV7-9 and TRBJ1-5; 7 bases are a match to TRBD1. Sample: blood. The origin of this receptor is a man aged 30 to 39 in good health. Here the CDR3 reads CASSPPGTENQPQHF. In DNA, the CDR3 is TGTGCCAGCAGCCCCCCCGGGACAGAAAATCAGCCCCAGCATTTT. The whole variable domain, filled in from reference TRBV7-9 and TRBJ1-5, reads DTGVSQNPRHKITKRGQNVTFRCDPISEHNRLYWYRQTLGQGPEFLTYFQNEAQLEKSRLLSDRFSAERPKGSFSTLEIQRTEQGDSAMYLCASSPPGTENQPQHFGDGTRLSIL.